The clone carrying this T cell receptor beta chain occurred a few times. Its target is unknown. Germline loops: CDR1 LNHDA, CDR2 SQIVND (reference sequence). V was pared by 7 bases and J by 3 bases, with 15 bases between. The CDR3 is 14 amino acids. The entry originates in a study of somatic mutations in cytotoxic T cells in rheumatoid arthritis. This table comes from immunoSEQ multiplex PCR, and its TCRdb copy is limited to in-frame clones, with some not included. The sample gives around 23,000 clones, 70% to 85% of which show up once; approximately 10% is in the top ten. Study-wide points: It was found that CD8+ T-cell clonality in rheumatoid arthritis patients did not differ significantly from that in age-matched healthy controls.

The TCR sequence derives from a woman younger than 30 in good health. The sequencing input was CD8+ T cells sorted from blood. The rearrangement joins TRBV19 to TRBJ1-1; TRBD1 is a possible D gene (6 bases). The chain's CDR3 is CASKRGGGYTEAFF. The CDR3, as DNA: TGTGCCAGTAAACGAGGGGGAGGGTACACTGAAGCTTTCTTT. The whole variable domain, filled in from reference TRBV19 and TRBJ1-1, reads DGGITQSPKYLFRKEGQNVTLSCEQNLNHDAMYWYRQDPGQGLRLIYYSQIVNDFQKGDIAEGYSVSREKKESFPLTVTSAQKNPTAFYLCASKRGGGYTEAFFGQGTRLTVV.